Given below is one T cell receptor (beta chain) in context. Trimming took 8 bases from V and 7 from J; bases not matched to a gene: 10. The CDR3 has 15 residues. Germline CDR1 is SNHLY and CDR2 is FYNNEI. The sample comes from a study of blood T cell repertoires in COVID-19. Study context: COVID-19 samples from acute and convalescent phases originated in the United States, Italy and Spain. From T cells, B-cell-depleted T cells, or PBMCs came the material, which was cDNA or gDNA.

Per the original data handling: The assay estimated nucleated cells by amplifying reference gene primers. This table comes from immunoSEQ multiplex PCR, and its TCRdb copy is limited to in-frame clones, with some not included. The V and J calls and the clone size are those of that table, but D and trimming were determined from the DNA. The sample holds around 91,000 clones, 79% seen once. V is TRBV2 and J is TRBJ1-6; the match to TRBD1 covers 8 bases. The sequence was collected from a woman at least 80 years old with active or convalescent COVID-19. Sequenced sample: peripheral blood. The CDR3 loop is CASVGDRGKNSPLHF. The CDR3 DNA reads as TGTGCCAGCGTAGGAGACAGGGGAAAGAATTCACCCCTCCACTTT.